This TCR beta chain was found in a study of CD8+ T cells in alopecia areata. Starting from PBMCs, sorting isolated CD4+ and CD8+ T cells. The length of the CDR3 is 15 residues. The germline CDR1 and CDR2 sequences are SGHTA and FQGNSA. V lost 3 bases and J lost 2, with 13 bases in between. Overall study findings and caveats: Greater clonality was observed in lesional scalp samples, especially alopecia totalis/universalis, versus normal scalp. The study also sequences resident alphabeta T cells of normal skin in scalp samples. Clarity of TCR sharing across patients fell short of that in mice, possibly HLA-related.

The sequencing template was cDNA reverse transcribed from extracted RNA. The table came from immunoSEQ multiplex PCR; TCRdb's copy has only in-frame clones and leaves some out. Of about 150,000 clones listed, around 54% are singletons. Note on this clone: Its matching antigen is unknown.

Sequencing was done on a sample of CD4+ T cells sorted from blood. This chain links TRBV7-2 with TRBJ1-1; D call uncertain. This receptor was taken from a human donor in good health. In DNA form, the CDR3 reads TGTGCCAGCAGCTTGACCCCGGGAGCAAACACTGAAGCTTTCTTT. It yields the protein CASSLTPGANTEAFF.